Each of the 10 T cell receptor beta chains below was sequenced from the same sample in a study of cytomegalovirus exposure and HLA in healthy donors. Vbeta (60) and Jbeta (13) primers were used in the PCR. Repertoires were generated with immunoSEQ multiplex PCR, while TCRdb's copy carries only in-frame clones and drops some. In the table there are around 170,000 clones, about 80% of which are singletons. Material for sequencing was PBMCs. These receptors were taken from a man in his forties or fifties in good health and CMV-seronegative.

For the CDR3, the DNA is TGTGCCAGCAGCCCGGGACTAGCAAGAGCCTACGAGCAGTACTTC. Translating gives CASSPGLARAYEQYF. V usage is TRBV7-9 and J usage is TRBJ2-5; 9 bases line up with TRBD2. Judging by the DNA end, TRBJ2-7 fits better; the J call may be wrong. CDR3 size: 15 residues. Germline CDR1 is SEHNR and CDR2 is FQNEAQ (reference sequence).

The chain carries TRBV7-9 and TRBJ2-7, with TRBD1 identical over 10 bases. Trimming cost V 3 bases and J 2 bases; bases outside gene matches: 10. This CDR3 has 17 amino acids. The germline gives CDR1 SEHNR, CDR2 FQNEAQ (reference sequence). CDR3 in DNA: TGTGCCAGCAGCTTCCTGCTGGGACAGGGGATAACCTACGAGCAGTACTTC. The encoded protein is CASSFLLGQGITYEQYF.

The rearrangement links TRBV29-1 to TRBJ2-1, with a weak D call TRBD1 (5 bases). V gave up 3 bases and J gave up 9 bases, with 15 bases separating them. CDR3 length equals 13 residues. Germline-derived CDR1 and CDR2 are SQVTM and ANQGSEA. CDR3 nucleotide sequence: TGCAGCGTTGAGGCAGGGTTGGTAAGTGAGCAGTTCTTC. This sequence encodes CSVEAGLVSEQFF.

The V call is TRBV5-1, the J call TRBJ2-1, with 7 bases that match TRBD1. Germline CDR1 is SGHRS and CDR2 is YFSETQ. CDR3 length: 14 amino acids. V shed 4 bases, J shed 7 bases, and the junction held 8 bases outside the gene matches. This chain's CDR3 is CASSLGQVGNEQFF. In nucleotides, the CDR3 is TGCGCCAGCAGCCTCGGACAGGTAGGGAATGAGCAGTTCTTC.

This clone was found a few times. This chain connects TRBV10-2 to TRBJ1-2, with 9 nucleotides matching TRBD1. The CDR3 covers 15 residues. The germline V gene has CDR1 WSHSY and CDR2 SAAADI. V was clipped by 4 bases and J by 6 bases; unmatched bases: 9. The CDR3 bases are TGCGCCAGCAGTGGGTTACAGGGGGCTGGGGATGGCTACACCTTC. Protein: CASSGLQGAGDGYTF.

The genes are TRBV7-9 and TRBJ2-3, with 12 positions matching TRBD2. With V trimmed by 5 bases and J by 2 bases, 5 bases remained unmatched. This CDR3 has 16 amino acids. Germline V gene lookup returns CDR1 SEHNR and CDR2 FQNEAQ (reference sequence). As DNA, the CDR3 is TGTGCCAGCAGCCACGGACTAGCGGGGTACACAGATACGCAGTATTTT. Its protein is CASSHGLAGYTDTQYF.

This clone was counted a few times. The CDR3 reads CATKGVLGNYGYTF. CDR3 DNA: TGTGCCACCAAGGGGGTCCTGGGTAACTATGGCTACACCTTC. The V gene is TRBV15, the J gene TRBJ1-2; tentatively, D is TRBD1 (6 bases). Deletions cut 7 bases from V and 1 base from J, with 13 bases between. CDR3 length: 14 amino acids. CDR1 LNHNV and CDR2 YYDKDF come from the germline V gene (reference sequence). Drawing the rest from reference TRBV15 and TRBJ1-2, the complete variable domain is DAMVIQNPRYQVTQFGKPVTLSCSQTLNHNVMYWYQQKSSQAPKLLFHYYDKDFNNEADTPDNFQSRRPNTSFCFLDIRSPGLGDTAMYLCATKGVLGNYGYTFGSGTRLTVV.

The V and J genes are TRBV5-1 and TRBJ1-1; 7 positions match TRBD1. Looked up from germline, CDR1 is SGHRS and CDR2 is YFSETQ. The V and J ends lost 4 bases and 7 bases, in that order; junction bases with no gene match: 4. CDR3 length equals 12 residues. CDR3 DNA sequence: TGCGCCAGCAGCCAAGGGACAGTTGAAGCTTTCTTT. Its translation is CASSQGTVEAFF.

V is TRBV30 and J is TRBJ1-1; perhaps TRBD1 as D (5 bases). Trimming cost V 5 bases and J 5 bases, with 15 bases left between them. The CDR3 spans 13 residues. Germline CDR1 reads GTSNPN; CDR2 reads SVGIG (reference sequence). For the CDR3, the DNA is TGTGCCTGGGGGGAAGGGGAGGGGACTGAAGCTTTCTTT. Translated: CAWGEGEGTEAFF.

This clone was counted a single time. The gene calls are TRBV29-1 and TRBJ2-2; TRBD2 aligns across 14 bases. The junction had 5 bases not matched to a gene; V was cut back by 7 bases and J by 7 bases. This CDR3 comprises 14 residues. CDR1 and CDR2 (germline): SQVTM, ANQGSEA. CDR3 in amino acids: CSGGLAGGGGELFF. The CDR3 DNA follows: TGCAGCGGTGGACTAGCGGGAGGAGGCGGGGAGCTGTTTTTT.